This T cell receptor beta chain was recovered during a study of CXCR3-negative and CXCR3-positive naive CD8 T cells. CDR1 is MDHEN and CDR2 is SYDVKM in the germline V gene. The CDR3 sequence is 16 residues long. CD45RO-CCR7+CD27+CD95- expression identified naive CD8+ T cells. 5' RACE with UMI labels generated the TRB cDNA libraries. Each CDR3 protein gets one entry in TCRdb, which reprocessed the 5' RACE reads and gives no DNA. Its table lists around 140,000 distinct CDR3 sequences. Sequencing used naive CXCR3- CD8+ T cells from blood. Noted subset: CD45RO-CCR7+CD27+CD95- naive CD8+ T cells lacking CXCR3 (TNR3-). The clonotype originates from a human donor in good health. Some clones in this sample may be carry-over from other donors' samples. This sequence joins TRBV28 and TRBJ2-5. CDR3 amino acids: CASSSRVLGNQETQYF.